Listed below are T cell receptor beta chains from one sample, sequenced in a study of blood T cell repertoires in COVID-19. TCRdb keeps only in-frame clones here, not all; method: immunoSEQ multiplex PCR. This sample carries fewer than 200,000 clones, around 90% of them seen once, and the ten largest clones take approximately 9%. Sequenced: PBMCs or T cells enriched from blood (not recorded which). These receptors were collected from a woman aged 18-29 years who had recovered from COVID-19. The CDR3 runs from the conserved cysteine through the conserved F or W. D genes are given only for firm matches. For some rows the clone size is stated as once, few or many, or as a class when expanded; others skip it.

clone_size,d_call,j_call,v_call,cdr3_aa
-,TRBD1,TRBJ1-5,TRBV7-9,CASSLSGTGISNQPQHF
-,-,TRBJ1-5,TRBV6-2/TRBV6-3,CASSFRQNQPQHF
-,TRBD1,TRBJ1-2,TRBV3-1/TRBV3-2,CASSRLQGDGYTF
-,-,TRBJ2-3,TRBV19,CASSIIGAVSTDTQYF
-,-,TRBJ1-2,TRBV28,CASREAIQGYGYTF
once,-,TRBJ2-2,TRBV25-1,CASSGGNTGELFF
-,-,TRBJ1-2,TRBV11-2,CASSPSGRASGYTF
-,TRBD1,TRBJ1-4,TRBV9,CASSADRGSEKLFF
-,-,TRBJ1-3,TRBV12-3/TRBV12-4,CASSTGVENTIYF
-,-,TRBJ2-5,TRBV7-2,CASSPSRETQYF
-,-,TRBJ1-2,TRBV6-1,CASSEPGAYGYTF
-,-,TRBJ1-5,TRBV19,CASSIRAGNQPQHF
-,TRBD2,TRBJ2-1,TRBV5-1,CASSLESGTRLNEQFF
-,-,TRBJ2-3,TRBV5-6,CASKERLTDTQYF
-,-,TRBJ1-1,TRBV5-8,CASSLGLNRVTEAFF
-,-,TRBJ1-1,TRBV24-1,CATSGAGGGGEFEAFF
-,-,TRBJ1-5,TRBV11-2,CASSLDRSREVSNQPQHF
-,TRBD1,TRBJ2-2,TRBV2,CASSRGRIDTGELFF
-,-,TRBJ2-3,TRBV27,CASSLYGDTQYF
once,-,TRBJ1-6,TRBV20-1,CSASLMEATTNSPLHF
-,-,TRBJ2-7,TRBV6-5,CASRGLTYSYEQYF
-,-,TRBJ1-3,TRBV7-2,CASSLGGLRGNTIYF
-,-,TRBJ1-3,TRBV7-9,CASSSLGNEGNTIYF
once,-,TRBJ1-2,TRBV7-8,CASSPRQVGYGYTF
-,TRBD1,TRBJ2-4,TRBV11-2,CASSPDRGLNIQYF
-,-,TRBJ1-5,TRBV20-1,CSASSNQPQHF
-,-,TRBJ2-7,TRBV11-2,CGEAENSYEQYF
-,-,TRBJ1-6,TRBV28,CASNAGLLYNSPLHF
-,TRBD1,TRBJ2-7,TRBV29-1,CSAATGSYEQYF
-,-,TRBJ1-5,TRBV10-1,CASSAGHPSNQPQHF
-,-,TRBJ1-5,TRBV7-9,CASSLGQVNQPQHF
-,-,TRBJ1-3,TRBV19,CASSIVAGLGNTIYF
-,-,TRBJ2-5,TRBV27,CASSRTPPRLQETQYF
once,-,TRBJ2-1,TRBV5-6,CASSLRDYNEQFF
-,TRBD1,TRBJ1-1,TRBV28,CASSYGTGGGKNTEAFF
-,-,TRBJ1-1,TRBV6-5,CASSYSIRQVGAFF
once,TRBD2,TRBJ2-7,TRBV19,CASASSGGTYEQYF
-,TRBD2,TRBJ2-2,TRBV10-2,CASRVSGSSSTGELFF
once,-,TRBJ1-4,TRBV12-3/TRBV12-4,CASSLFRSEKLFF
-,-,TRBJ1-3,TRBV9,CASSGEGSVRSAGNTIYF
-,-,TRBJ2-2,TRBV19,CASIRGLWDTGELFF
-,TRBD2,TRBJ2-3,TRBV27,CASSLLVGLAGIPSSTDTQYF
-,TRBD2,TRBJ2-3,TRBV14,CASSQAPGGVPSTDTQYF
-,-,TRBJ2-1,TRBV28,CASSPRGGSSYNEQFF
-,TRBD2,TRBJ2-7,TRBV11-2,CASSFFLAGGPYEQYF